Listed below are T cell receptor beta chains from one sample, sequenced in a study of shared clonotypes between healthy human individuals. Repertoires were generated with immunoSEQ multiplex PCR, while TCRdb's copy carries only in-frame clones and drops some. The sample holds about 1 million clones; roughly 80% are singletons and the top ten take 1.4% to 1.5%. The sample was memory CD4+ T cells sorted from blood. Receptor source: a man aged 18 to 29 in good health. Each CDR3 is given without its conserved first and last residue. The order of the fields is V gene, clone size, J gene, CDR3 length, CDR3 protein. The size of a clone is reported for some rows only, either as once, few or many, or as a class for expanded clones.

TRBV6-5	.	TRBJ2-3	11	ASTGTGRDTQY
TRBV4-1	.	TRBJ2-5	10	ASSQDARTQY
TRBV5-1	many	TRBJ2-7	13	ASSPGRVAGNEQY
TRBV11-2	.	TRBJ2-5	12	ASSPEGRQETQY
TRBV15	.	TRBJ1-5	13	ATSRDRGGYQPQH
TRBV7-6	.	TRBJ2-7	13	ASSLADRGADEQY
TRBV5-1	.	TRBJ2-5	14	ASSSSLLAGQETQY
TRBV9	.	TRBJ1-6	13	ASSVDGGNNSPLH
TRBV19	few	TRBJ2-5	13	ASSIPGQLQETQY
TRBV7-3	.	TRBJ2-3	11	ASSWMGTDTQY
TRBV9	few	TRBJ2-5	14	ASSTGLAGGGETQY
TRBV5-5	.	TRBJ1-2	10	ASSFLSAGLT
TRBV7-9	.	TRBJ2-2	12	ASSLGANTGELF
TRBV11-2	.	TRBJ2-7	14	ASSSTGTVTYYEQY
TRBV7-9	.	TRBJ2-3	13	ASRPAGVFGDTQY
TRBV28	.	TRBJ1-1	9	ASTGGGHAF
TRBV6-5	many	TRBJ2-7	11	ASSYSSSYEQY
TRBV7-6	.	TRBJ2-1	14	ASSLEGSGRVNEQF
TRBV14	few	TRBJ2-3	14	ASSPAGGFLTDTQY
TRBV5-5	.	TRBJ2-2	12	ASRRESNTGELF
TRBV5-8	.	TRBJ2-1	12	ASRSGVSYNEQF
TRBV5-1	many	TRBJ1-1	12	ASSAARRATEAF
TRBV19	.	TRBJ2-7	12	ASSIVLDRDEQY
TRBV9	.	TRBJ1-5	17	ASSVGQGAPPRGNQPQH
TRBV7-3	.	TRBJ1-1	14	ASSSRTTEGATEAF
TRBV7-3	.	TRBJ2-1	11	ASSPSGHNEQF
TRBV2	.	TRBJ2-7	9	ASSESREQY
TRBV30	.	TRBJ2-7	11	AWRTGRHDEQY
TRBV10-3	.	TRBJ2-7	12	AISESTTSYEQY
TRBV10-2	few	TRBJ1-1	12	ASSESQGATEAF
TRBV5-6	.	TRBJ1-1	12	ASSLLQRNTEAF
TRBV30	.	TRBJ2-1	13	AWSPGTSGYNEQF
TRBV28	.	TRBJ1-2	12	ASSVGQGRYGYT
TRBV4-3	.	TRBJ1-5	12	ASSQEGGTQPQH
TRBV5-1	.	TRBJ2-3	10	ASSLYTDTQY
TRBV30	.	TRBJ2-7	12	AWSLLAGSGEQY
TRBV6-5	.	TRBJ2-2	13	ASSAGTANTGELF
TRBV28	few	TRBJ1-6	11	ASSTPGGTPLH
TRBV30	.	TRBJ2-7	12	AWSVSGGTYEQY
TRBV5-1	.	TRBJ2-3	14	ASTPQSGSRTDTQY
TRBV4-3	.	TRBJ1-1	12	ASSQDRGRAEAF
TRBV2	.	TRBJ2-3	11	ASTLYGTDTQY
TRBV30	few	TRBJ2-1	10	AWTRTYNEQF
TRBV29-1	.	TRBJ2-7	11	SVTAGGSYEQY
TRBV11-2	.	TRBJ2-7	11	ASSLARTIEQY
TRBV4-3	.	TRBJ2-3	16	ASSQDLGAPASTDTQY
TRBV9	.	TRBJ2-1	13	ASSAGDSPYNEQF
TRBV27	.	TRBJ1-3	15	ASSLSGPARSGNTIY
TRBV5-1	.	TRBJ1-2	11	ASSLGGDYGYT
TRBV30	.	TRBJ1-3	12	AWSPGTAGNTIY
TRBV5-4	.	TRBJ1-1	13	ASSLAGKSNTEAF
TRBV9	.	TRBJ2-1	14	ASSVLGGAIYNEQF